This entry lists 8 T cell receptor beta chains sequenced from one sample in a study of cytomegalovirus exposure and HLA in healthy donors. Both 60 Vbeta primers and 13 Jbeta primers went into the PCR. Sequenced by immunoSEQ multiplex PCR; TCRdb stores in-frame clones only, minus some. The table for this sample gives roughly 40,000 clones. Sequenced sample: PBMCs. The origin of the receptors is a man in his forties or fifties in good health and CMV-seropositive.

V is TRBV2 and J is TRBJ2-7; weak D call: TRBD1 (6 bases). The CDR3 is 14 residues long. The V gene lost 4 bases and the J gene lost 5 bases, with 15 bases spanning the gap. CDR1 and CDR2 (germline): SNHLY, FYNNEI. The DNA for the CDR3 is TGTGCCAGCAGTGGGACAGACACCGGGGACGAGCAGTACTTC. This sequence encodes CASSGTDTGDEQYF. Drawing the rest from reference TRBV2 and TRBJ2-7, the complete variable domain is EPEVTQTPSHQVTQMGQEVILRCVPISNHLYFYWYRQILGQKVEFLVSFYNNEISEKSEIFDDQFSVERPDGSNFTLKIRSTKLEDSAMYFCASSGTDTGDEQYFGPGTRLTVT.

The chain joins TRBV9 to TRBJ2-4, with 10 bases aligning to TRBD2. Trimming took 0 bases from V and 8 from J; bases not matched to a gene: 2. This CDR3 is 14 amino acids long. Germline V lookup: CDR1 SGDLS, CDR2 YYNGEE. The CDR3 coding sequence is TGTGCCAGCAGCGTAGGGACTAGCGGACACATTCAGTACTTC. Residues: CASSVGTSGHIQYF.

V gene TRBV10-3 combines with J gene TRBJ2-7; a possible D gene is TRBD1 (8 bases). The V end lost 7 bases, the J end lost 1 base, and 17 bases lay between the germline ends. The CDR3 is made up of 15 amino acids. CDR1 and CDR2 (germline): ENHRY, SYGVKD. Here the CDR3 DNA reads TGTGCCATCACTTCCGGACAGGGAGGGTCCTACGAGCAGTACTTC. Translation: CAITSGQGGSYEQYF.

The CDR3 DNA follows: TGTGCCAGCAGCGTAGTGCCGGTGACAGTCAAAAACATTCAGTACTTC. Encoded protein: CASSVVPVTVKNIQYF. This chain joins TRBV9 and TRBJ2-4; D may be TRBD1 (5 bases). CDR1 is SGDLS and CDR2 is YYNGEE in the germline V gene. V was clipped by 0 bases and J by 3 bases, with 13 bases between them. The CDR3 covers 16 residues.

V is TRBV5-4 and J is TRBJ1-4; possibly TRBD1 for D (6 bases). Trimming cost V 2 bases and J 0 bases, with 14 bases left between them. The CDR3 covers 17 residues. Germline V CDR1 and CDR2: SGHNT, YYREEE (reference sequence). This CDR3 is CASSLTGLGATNEKLFF. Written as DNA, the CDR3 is TGTGCCAGCAGCTTAACAGGGCTCGGAGCAACTAATGAAAAACTGTTTTTT.

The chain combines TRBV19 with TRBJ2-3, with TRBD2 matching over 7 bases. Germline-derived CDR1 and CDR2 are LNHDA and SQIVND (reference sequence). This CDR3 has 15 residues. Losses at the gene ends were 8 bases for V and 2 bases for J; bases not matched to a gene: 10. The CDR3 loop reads CASGRVGGITDTQYF. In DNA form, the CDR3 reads TGTGCCAGTGGACGTGTCGGGGGGATCACAGATACGCAGTATTTT.

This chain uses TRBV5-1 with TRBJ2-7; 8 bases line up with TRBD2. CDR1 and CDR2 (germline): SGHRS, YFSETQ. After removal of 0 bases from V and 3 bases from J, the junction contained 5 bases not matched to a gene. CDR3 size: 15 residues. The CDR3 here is CASSLAGGNIYEQYF. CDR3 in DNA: TGCGCCAGCAGCTTGGCGGGGGGGAACATCTACGAGCAGTACTTC.

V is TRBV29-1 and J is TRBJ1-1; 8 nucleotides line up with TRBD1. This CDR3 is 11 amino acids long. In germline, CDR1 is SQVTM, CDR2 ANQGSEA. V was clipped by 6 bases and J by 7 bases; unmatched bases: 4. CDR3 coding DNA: TGCAGCGTACAGGGGGGTTTTGAAGCTTTCTTT. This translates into CSVQGGFEAFF. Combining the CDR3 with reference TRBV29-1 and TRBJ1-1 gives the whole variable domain SAVISQKPSRDICQRGTSLTIQCQVDSQVTMMFWYRQQPGQSLTLIATANQGSEATYESGFVIDKFPISRPNLTFSTLTVSNMSPEDSSIYLCSVQGGFEAFFGQGTRLTVV.